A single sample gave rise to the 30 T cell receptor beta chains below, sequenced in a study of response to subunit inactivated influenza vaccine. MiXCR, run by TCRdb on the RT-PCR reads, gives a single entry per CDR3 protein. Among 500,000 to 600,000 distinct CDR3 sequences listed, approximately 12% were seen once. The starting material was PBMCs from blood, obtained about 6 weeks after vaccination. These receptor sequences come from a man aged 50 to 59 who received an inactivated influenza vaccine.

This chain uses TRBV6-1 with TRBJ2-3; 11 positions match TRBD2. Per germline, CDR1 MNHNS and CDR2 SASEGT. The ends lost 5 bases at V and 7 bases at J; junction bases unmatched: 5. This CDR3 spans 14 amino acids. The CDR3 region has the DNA TGTGCCAGCAGTAAGACTAGCGGGATATATACGCAGTATTTT. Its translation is CASSKTSGIYTQYF.

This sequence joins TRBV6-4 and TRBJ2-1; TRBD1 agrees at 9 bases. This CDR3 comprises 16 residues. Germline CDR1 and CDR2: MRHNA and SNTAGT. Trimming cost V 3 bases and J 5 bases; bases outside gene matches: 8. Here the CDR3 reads CASSDSPGQGDNEQFF. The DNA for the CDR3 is TGTGCCAGCAGTGATTCCCCGGGACAGGGAGACAATGAGCAGTTCTTC.

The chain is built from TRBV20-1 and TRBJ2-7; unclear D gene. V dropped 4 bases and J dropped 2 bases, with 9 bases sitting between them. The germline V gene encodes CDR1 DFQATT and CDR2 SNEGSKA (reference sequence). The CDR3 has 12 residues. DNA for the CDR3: TGCAGTGCTAATCAGCCCCCCTACGAGCAGTACTTC. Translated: CSANQPPYEQYF.

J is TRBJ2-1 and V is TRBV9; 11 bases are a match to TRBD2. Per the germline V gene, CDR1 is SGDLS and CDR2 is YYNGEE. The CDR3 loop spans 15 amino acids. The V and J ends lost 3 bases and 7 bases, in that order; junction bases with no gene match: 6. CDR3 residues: CASSASGGPWNEQFF. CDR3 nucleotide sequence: TGTGCCAGCAGCGCTAGCGGGGGGCCGTGGAATGAGCAGTTCTTC. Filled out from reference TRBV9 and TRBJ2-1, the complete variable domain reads DSGVTQTPKHLITATGQRVTLRCSPRSGDLSVYWYQQSLDQGLQFLIQYYNGEERAKGNILERFSAQQFPDLHSELNLSSLELGDSALYFCASSASGGPWNEQFFGPGTRLTVL.

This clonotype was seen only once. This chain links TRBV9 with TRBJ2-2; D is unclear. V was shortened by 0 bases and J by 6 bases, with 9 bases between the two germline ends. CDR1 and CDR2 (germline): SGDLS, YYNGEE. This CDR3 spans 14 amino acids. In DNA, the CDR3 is TGTGCCAGCAGCGTAGCTCACCAGCCCGGGGAGCTGTTTTTT. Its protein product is CASSVAHQPGELFF.

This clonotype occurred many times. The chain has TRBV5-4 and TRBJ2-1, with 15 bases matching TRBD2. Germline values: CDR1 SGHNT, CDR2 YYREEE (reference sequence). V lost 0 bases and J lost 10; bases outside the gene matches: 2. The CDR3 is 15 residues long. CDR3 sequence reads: CASSLVGTSGREQFF. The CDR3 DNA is TGTGCCAGCAGCTTGGTAGGGACTAGCGGGAGGGAGCAGTTCTTC. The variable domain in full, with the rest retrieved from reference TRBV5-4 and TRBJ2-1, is ETGVTQSPTHLIKTRGQQVTLRCSSQSGHNTVSWYQQALGQGPQFIFQYYREEENGRGNFPPRFSGLQFPNYSSELNVNALELDDSALYLCASSLVGTSGREQFFGPGTRLTVL.

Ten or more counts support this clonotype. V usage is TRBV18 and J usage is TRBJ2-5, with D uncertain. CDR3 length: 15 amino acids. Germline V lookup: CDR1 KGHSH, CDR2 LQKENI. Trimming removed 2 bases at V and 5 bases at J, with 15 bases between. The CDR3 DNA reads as TGTGCCAGCTCACCAGGTGCAGGAGTTGGTGAGACCCAGTACTTC. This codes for CASSPGAGVGETQYF.

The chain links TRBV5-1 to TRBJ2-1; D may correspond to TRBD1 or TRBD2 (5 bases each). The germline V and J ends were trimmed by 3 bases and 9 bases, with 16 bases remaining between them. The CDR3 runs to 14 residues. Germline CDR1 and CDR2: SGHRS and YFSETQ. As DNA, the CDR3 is TGCGCCAGCAGCTGGGGGACCGGTGGAATTGAGCAGTTCTTC. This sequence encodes CASSWGTGGIEQFF. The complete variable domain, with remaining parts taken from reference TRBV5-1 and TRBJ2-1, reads KAGVTQTPRYLIKTRGQQVTLSCSPISGHRSVSWYQQTPGQGLQFLFEYFSETQRNKGNFPGRFSGRQFSNSRSEMNVSTLELGDSALYLCASSWGTGGIEQFFGPGTRLTVL.

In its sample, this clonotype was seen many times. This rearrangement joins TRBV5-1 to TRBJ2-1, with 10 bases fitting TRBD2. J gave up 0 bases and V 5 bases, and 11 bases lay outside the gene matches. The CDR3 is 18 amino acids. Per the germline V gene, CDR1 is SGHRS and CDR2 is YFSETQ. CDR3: CASSSGGPILDSYNEQFF. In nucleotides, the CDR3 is TGCGCCAGCAGTAGCGGGGGGCCTATTCTTGACTCCTACAATGAGCAGTTCTTC. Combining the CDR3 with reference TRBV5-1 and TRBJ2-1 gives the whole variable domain KAGVTQTPRYLIKTRGQQVTLSCSPISGHRSVSWYQQTPGQGLQFLFEYFSETQRNKGNFPGRFSGRQFSNSRSEMNVSTLELGDSALYLCASSSGGPILDSYNEQFFGPGTRLTVL.

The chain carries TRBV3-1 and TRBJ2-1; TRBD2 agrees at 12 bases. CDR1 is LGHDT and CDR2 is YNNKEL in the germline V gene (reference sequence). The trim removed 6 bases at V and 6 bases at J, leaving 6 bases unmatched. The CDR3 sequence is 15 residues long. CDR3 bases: TGTGCCAGCAGGACTAGCGGGAGTAGGGGCAATGAGCAGTTCTTC. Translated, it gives CASRTSGSRGNEQFF.

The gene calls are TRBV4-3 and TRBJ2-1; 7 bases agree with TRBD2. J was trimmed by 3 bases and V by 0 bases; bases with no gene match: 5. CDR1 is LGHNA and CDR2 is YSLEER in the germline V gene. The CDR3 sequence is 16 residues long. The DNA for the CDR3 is TGCGCCAGCAGCCAAGATTTCCTAGCGGTCTACAATGAGCAGTTCTTC. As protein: CASSQDFLAVYNEQFF.

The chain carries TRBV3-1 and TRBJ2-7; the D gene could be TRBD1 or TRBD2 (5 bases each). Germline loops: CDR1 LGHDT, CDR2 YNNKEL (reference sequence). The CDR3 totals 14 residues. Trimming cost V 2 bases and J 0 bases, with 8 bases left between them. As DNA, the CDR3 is TGTGCCAGCAGCCAAAACGGGGCCTCCTACGAGCAGTACTTC. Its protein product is CASSQNGASYEQYF.

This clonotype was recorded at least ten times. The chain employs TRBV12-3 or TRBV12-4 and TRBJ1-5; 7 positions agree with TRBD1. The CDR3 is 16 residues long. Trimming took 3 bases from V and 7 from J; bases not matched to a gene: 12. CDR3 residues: CASSFFPQGVTQPQHF. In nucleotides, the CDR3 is TGTGCCAGCAGTTTTTTTCCGCAGGGGGTTACACAGCCCCAGCATTTT.

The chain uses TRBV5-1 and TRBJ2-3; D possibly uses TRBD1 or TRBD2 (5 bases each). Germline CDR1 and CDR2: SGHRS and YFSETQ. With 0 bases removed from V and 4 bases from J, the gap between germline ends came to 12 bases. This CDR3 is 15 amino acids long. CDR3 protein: CASSLVGGWSDTQYF. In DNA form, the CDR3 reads TGCGCCAGCAGCTTGGTTGGGGGTTGGTCAGATACGCAGTATTTT. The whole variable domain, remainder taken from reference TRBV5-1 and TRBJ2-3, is KAGVTQTPRYLIKTRGQQVTLSCSPISGHRSVSWYQQTPGQGLQFLFEYFSETQRNKGNFPGRFSGRQFSNSRSEMNVSTLELGDSALYLCASSLVGGWSDTQYFGPGTRLTVL.

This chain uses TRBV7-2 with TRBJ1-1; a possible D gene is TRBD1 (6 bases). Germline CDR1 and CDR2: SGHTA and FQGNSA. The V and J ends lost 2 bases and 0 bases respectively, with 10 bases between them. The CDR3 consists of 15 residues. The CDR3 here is CASSLTGHLNTEAFF. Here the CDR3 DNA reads TGTGCCAGCAGCTTAACGGGACATTTGAACACTGAAGCTTTCTTT.

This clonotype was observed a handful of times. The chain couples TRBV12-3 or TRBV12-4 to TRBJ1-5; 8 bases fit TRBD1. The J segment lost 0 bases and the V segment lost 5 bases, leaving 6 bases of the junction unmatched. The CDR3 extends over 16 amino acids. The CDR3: CASSVGQGVSNQPQHF. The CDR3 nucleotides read TGTGCCAGCAGTGTTGGACAGGGAGTTAGCAATCAGCCCCAGCATTTT.

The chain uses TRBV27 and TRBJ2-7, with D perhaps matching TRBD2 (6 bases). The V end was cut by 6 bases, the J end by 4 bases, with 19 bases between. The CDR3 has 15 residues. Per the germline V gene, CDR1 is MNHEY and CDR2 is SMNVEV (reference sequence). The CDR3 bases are TGTGCCAGCAGCCCACTTCAGGGACTCTATTACGAGCAGTACTTC. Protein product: CASSPLQGLYYEQYF.

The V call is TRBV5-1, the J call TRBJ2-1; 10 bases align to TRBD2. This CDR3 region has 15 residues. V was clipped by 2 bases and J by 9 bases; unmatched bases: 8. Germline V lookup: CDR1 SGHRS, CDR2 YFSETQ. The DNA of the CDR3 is TGCGCCAGCAGCTTTTCCCTAGCGGGAGACGGTGAGCAGTTCTTC. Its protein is CASSFSLAGDGEQFF.

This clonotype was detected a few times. The CDR3 here is CASSPTGAGADTQYF. DNA of the CDR3: TGTGCCAGCTCACCGACGGGGGCAGGCGCAGATACGCAGTATTTT. The chain couples TRBV18 to TRBJ2-3; the D call may be TRBD1 or TRBD2 (6 bases each). Trimming removed 3 bases from V and 4 bases from J, with 14 bases in between. CDR1 and CDR2 from the germline V gene are KGHSH and LQKENI. The CDR3 sequence is 15 residues long.

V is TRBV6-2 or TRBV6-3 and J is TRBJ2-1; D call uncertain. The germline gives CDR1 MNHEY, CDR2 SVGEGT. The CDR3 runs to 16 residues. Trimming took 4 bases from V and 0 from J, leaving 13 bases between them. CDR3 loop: CASSSRGYSSYNEQFF. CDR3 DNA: TGTGCCAGCAGTTCCCGAGGCTATTCCTCCTACAATGAGCAGTTCTTC.

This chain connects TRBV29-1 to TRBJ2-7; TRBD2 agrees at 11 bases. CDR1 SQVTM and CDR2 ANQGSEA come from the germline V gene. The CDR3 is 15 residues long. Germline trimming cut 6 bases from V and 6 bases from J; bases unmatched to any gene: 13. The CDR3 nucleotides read TGCAGCGTCAAATCCAGGCTGCTAGCGGGAGGCGAGCAGTACTTC. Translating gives CSVKSRLLAGGEQYF.

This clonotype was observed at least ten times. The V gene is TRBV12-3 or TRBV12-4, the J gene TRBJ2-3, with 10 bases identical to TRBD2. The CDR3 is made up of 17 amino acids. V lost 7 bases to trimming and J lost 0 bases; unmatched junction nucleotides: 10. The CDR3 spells CASTTSGDPKSTDTQYF. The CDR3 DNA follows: TGTGCCAGCACCACTAGCGGGGACCCAAAAAGCACAGATACGCAGTATTTT.

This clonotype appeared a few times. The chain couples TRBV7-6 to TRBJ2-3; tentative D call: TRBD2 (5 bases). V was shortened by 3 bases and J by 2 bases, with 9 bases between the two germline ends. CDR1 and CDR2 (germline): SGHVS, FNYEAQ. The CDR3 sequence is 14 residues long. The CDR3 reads CASSFRGDTDTQYF. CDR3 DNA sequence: TGTGCCAGCAGCTTCCGGGGAGACACAGATACGCAGTATTTT.

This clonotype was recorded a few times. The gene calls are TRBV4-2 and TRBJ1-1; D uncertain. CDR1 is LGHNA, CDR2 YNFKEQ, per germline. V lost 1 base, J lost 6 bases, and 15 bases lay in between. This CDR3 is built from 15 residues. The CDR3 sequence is CASSQAFGQIPEAFF. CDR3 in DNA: TGTGCCAGCAGCCAAGCCTTCGGGCAGATCCCTGAAGCTTTCTTT.

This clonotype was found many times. CDR3 bases: TGCAGCGTGCAACAAGAGACCCAGTACTTC. It yields the protein CSVQQETQYF. The V gene is TRBV29-1, the J gene TRBJ2-5; no reliable D call. Trimming took 6 bases from V and 2 from J, leaving 4 bases between them. Germline V lookup: CDR1 SQVTM, CDR2 ANQGSEA. The CDR3 runs 10 residues.

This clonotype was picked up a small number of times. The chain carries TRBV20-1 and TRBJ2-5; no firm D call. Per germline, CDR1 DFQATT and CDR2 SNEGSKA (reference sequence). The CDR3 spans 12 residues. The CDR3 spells CSLRPYQETQYF. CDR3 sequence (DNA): TGCAGCCTTAGACCGTACCAAGAGACCCAGTACTTC.

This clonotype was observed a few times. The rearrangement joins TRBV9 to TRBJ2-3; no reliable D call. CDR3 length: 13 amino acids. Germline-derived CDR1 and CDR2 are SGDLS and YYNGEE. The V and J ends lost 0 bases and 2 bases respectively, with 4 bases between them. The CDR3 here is CASSVGDTDTQYF. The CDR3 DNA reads TGTGCCAGCAGCGTAGGGGACACAGATACGCAGTATTTT.

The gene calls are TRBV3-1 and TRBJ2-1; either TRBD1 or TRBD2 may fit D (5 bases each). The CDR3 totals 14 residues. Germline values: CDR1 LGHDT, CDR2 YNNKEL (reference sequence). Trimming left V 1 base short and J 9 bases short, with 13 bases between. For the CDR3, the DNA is TGTGCCAGCAGCCAAGTTAGGGGCCGGGGTGAGCAGTTCTTC. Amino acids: CASSQVRGRGEQFF.

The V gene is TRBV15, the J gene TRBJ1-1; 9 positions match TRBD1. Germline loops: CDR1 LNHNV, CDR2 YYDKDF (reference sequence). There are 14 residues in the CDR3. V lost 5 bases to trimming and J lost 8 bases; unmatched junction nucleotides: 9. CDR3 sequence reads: CATSSGQGRSEAFF. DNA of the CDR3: TGTGCCACCAGCTCGGGACAGGGAAGGAGCGAAGCTTTCTTT.

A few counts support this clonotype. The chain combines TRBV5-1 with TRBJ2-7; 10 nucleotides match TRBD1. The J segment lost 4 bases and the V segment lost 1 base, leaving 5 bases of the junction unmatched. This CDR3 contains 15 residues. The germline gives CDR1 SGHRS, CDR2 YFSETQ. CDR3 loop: CASSLWDRGDYEQYF. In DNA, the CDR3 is TGCGCCAGCAGCTTGTGGGACAGGGGCGATTACGAGCAGTACTTC.